The entry below gives a single TCR beta chain sequence along with its context. Symptom resolution, clearance, or two negative PCRs marked the recovered donors of Cohort 3. This sample is part of a study of blood T cell repertoires in COVID-19. Study in general: Samples representing acute and convalescent COVID-19 were sourced from the United States, Italy and Spain.

The CDR3 covers 13 residues. The trim removed 9 bases at V and 6 bases at J, leaving 3 bases unmatched. CDR1 SNHLY and CDR2 FYNNEI come from the germline V gene. Authors' analysis steps: Reference gene primer amplification gave nucleated cell count estimates. Repertoires were generated with immunoSEQ multiplex PCR, while TCRdb's copy carries only in-frame clones and drops some. The V and J calls and clone size are taken from that table; D and trimming were inferred from the DNA. The repertoire holds over 200,000 clones, with about 85% as singletons. Sequencing used PBMCs or T cells enriched from blood (not recorded which). This clonotype was obtained from a man aged 25-45 years who had recovered from COVID-19. The V and J genes are TRBV2 and TRBJ2-1, with 12 bases aligning to TRBD1. The CDR3, as DNA: TGTGCCAGAGGGACAGGGGGCTTCAATGAGCAGTTCTTC. Its translation is CARGTGGFNEQFF.